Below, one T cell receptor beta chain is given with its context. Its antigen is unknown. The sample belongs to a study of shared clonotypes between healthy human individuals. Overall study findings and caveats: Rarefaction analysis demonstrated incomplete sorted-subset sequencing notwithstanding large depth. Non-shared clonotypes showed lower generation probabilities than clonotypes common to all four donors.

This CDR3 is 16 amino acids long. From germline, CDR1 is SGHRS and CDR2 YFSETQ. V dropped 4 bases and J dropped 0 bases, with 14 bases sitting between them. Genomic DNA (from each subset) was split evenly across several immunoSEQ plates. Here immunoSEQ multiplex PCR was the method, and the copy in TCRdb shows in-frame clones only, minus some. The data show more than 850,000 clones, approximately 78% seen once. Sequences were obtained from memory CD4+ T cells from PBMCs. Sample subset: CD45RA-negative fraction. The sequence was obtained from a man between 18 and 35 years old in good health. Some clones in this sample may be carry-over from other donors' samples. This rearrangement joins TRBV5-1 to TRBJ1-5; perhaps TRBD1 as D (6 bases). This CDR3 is CASSAGHGDSNQPQHF. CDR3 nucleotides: TGCGCCAGCAGCGCGGGACATGGGGATAGCAATCAGCCCCAGCATTTT.